This note documents a single T cell receptor beta chain sequence. The antigen is not known. PCR employed 60 Vbeta and 13 Jbeta primers. Profiled with immunoSEQ multiplex PCR; TCRdb holds only in-frame clones, not every one. Among over 250,000 clones listed, 65% to 85% were seen once. Healthy bone marrow donors formed the donor group. This specimen belongs to a study of cytomegalovirus exposure and HLA in healthy donors. On the study more broadly: Earlier findings included roughly 100 million unique TCR beta sequences obtained from about 180 million T cells. Whole-study results and caveats: It was assumed in the presence/absence analyses that sequencing depth was roughly uniform across donors. Many donors carried some public TCRs, although rarity characterized most TCR sequences.

The V gene lost 4 bases and the J gene lost 7 bases, with 6 bases spanning the gap. Germline lookup yields CDR1 SGDLS and CDR2 YYNGEE. This CDR3 has 12 residues. The origin of this receptor is a female donor in good health and CMV-seronegative. The sample comprised PBMCs. The chain links TRBV9 to TRBJ1-6, with D hard to call. The CDR3 bases are TGTGCCAGCAGCCAGATGAATTCACCCCTCCACTTT. Its translation is CASSQMNSPLHF.